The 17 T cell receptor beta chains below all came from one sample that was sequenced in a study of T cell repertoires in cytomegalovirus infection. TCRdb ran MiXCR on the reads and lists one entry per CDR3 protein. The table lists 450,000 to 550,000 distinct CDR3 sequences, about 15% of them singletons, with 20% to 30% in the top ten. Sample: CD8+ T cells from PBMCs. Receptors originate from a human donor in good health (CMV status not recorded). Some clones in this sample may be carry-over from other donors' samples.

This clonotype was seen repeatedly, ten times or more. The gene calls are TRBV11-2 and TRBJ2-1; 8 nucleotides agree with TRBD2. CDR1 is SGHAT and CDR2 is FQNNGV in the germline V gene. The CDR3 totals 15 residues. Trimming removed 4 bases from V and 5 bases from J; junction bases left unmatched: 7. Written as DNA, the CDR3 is TGTGCCAGCAGCTCCGTGGTAGCGGGGAACAATGAGCAGTTCTTC. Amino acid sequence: CASSSVVAGNNEQFF.

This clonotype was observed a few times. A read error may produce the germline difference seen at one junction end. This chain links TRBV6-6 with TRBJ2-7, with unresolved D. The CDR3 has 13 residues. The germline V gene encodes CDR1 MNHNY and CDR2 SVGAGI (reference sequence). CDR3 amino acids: CASSYWVSDEQYF. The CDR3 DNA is TGTGCCAGCAGTTACTGGGTCTCCGACGAGCAGTACTTC.

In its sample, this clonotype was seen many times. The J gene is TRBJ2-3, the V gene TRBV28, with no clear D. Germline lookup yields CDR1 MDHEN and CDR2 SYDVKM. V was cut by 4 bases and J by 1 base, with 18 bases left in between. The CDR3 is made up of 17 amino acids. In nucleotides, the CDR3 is TGTGCCAGCAGTTCGCAGACACTTTCTGACCGCACAGATACGCAGTATTTT. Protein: CASSSQTLSDRTDTQYF. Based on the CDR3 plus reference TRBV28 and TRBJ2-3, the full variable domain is DVKVTQSSRYLVKRTGEKVFLECVQDMDHENMFWYRQDPGLGLRLIYFSYDVKMKEKGDIPEGYSVSREKKERFSLILESASTNQTSMYLCASSSQTLSDRTDTQYFGPGTRLTVL.

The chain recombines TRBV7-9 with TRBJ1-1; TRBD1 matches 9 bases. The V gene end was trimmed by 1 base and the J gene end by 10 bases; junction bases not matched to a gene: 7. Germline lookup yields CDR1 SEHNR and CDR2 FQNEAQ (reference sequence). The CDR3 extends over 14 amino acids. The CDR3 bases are TGTGCCAGCAGCTTAGTTCGGACAGGGGTGAGAGCTTTCTTT. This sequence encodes CASSLVRTGVRAFF.

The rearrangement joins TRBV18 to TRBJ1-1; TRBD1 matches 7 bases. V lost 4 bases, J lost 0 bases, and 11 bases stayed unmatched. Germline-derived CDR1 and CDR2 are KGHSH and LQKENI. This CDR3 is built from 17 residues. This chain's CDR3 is CASSHRQGTSVNTEAFF. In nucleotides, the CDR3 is TGTGCCAGCTCACACAGACAGGGAACATCCGTGAACACTGAAGCTTTCTTT. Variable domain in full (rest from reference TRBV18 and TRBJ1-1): NAGVMQNPRHLVRRRGQEARLRCSPMKGHSHVYWYRQLPEEGLKFMVYLQKENIIDESGMPKERFSAEFPKEGPSILRIQQVVRGDSAAYFCASSHRQGTSVNTEAFFGQGTRLTVV.

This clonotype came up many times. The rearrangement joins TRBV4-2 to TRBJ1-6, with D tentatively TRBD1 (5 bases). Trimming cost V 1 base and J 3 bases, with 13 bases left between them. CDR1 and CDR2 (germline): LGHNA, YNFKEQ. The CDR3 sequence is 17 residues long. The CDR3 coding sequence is TGTGCCAGCAGCCAAGCTCCCCGACAGAGCTATAATTCACCCCTCCACTTT. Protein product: CASSQAPRQSYNSPLHF.

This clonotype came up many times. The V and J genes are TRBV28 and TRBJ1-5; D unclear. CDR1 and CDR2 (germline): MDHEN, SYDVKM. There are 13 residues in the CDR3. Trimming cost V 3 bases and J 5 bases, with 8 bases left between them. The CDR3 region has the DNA TGTGCCAGCAGTTTTGAGGGTGATCAGCCCCAGCATTTT. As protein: CASSFEGDQPQHF.

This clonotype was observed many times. The CDR3 nucleotides are TGTGCCAGCAGCCCCGGGCCAACTTATAGCAATCAGCCCCAGCATTTT. Translation: CASSPGPTYSNQPQHF. This chain uses TRBV12-3 or TRBV12-4 with TRBJ1-5; no definite D call. Between the trimmed V and J ends, which lost 6 bases and 0 bases, there was a span of 15 bases. The CDR3 is 16 amino acids.

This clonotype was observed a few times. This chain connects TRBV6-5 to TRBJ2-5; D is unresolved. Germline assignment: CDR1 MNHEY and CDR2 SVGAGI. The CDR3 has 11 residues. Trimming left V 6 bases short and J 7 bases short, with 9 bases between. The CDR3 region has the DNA TGTGCCAGCAGCCCCTCTCGGACCCAGTACTTC. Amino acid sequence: CASSPSRTQYF.

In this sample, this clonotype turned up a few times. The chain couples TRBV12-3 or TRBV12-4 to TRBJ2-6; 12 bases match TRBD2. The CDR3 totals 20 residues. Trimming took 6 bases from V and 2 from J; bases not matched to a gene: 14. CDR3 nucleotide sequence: TGTGCCAGCAGGCCCTCCCTAGCGGGAGGGCCCTCGACTGGGGCCAACGTCCTGACTTTC. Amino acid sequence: CASRPSLAGGPSTGANVLTF.

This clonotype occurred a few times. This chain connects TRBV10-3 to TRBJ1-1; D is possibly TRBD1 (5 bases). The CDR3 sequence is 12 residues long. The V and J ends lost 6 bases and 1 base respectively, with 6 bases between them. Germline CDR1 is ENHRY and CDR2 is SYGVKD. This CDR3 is CAIRDKNTEAFF. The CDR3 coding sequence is TGTGCCATCAGGGACAAGAACACTGAAGCTTTCTTT.

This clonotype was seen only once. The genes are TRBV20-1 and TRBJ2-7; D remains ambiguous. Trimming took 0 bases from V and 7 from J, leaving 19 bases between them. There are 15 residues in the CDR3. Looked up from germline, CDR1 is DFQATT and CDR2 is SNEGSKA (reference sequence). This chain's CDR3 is CSARDLGGAIGEQYF. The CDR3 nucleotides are TGCAGTGCTAGAGATCTCGGCGGTGCCATAGGGGAGCAGTACTTC.

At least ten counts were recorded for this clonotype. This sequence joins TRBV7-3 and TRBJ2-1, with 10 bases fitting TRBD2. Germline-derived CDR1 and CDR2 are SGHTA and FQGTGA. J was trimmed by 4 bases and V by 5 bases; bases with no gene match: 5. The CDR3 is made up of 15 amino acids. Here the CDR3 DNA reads TGTGCCAGCAGCGCCGGGACTAGCGAGTACAATGAGCAGTTCTTC. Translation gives CASSAGTSEYNEQFF.

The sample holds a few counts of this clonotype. The CDR3 protein is CSAPTARSSYEQYF. The CDR3 coding sequence is TGCAGTGCTCCGACCGCCAGGAGCTCCTACGAGCAGTACTTC. V and J are TRBV20-1 and TRBJ2-7; D uncertain. CDR1 is DFQATT, CDR2 SNEGSKA, per germline (reference sequence). This CDR3 region has 14 residues. Trimming pared 5 bases from V and 0 bases from J, leaving 14 bases between.

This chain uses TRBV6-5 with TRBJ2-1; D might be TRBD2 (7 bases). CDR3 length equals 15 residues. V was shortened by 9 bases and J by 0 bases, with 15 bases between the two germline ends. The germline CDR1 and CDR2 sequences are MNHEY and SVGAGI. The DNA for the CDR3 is TGTGCCAGAAGGGAGGGGGAAATCTCCTACAATGAGCAGTTCTTC. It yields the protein CARREGEISYNEQFF.

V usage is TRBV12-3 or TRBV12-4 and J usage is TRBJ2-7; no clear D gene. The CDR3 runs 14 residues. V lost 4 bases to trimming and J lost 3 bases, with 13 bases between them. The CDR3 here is CASSSPPWSYEQYF. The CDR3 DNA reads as TGTGCCAGCAGTTCCCCACCATGGAGCTACGAGCAGTACTTC.

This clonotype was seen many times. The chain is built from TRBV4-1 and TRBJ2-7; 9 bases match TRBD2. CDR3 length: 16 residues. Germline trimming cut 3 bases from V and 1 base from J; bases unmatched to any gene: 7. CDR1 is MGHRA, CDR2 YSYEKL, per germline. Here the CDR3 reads CASSQGSGRKSYEQYF. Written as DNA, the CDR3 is TGCGCCAGCAGCCAGGGCAGCGGGAGGAAATCCTACGAGCAGTACTTC.